The 32 T cell receptor beta chains in this list originate from one sample, sequenced in a study of identical twins. Each CDR3 protein gets one entry after TCRdb re-called the 5' RACE reads with MiXCR. This table holds 200,000 to 300,000 distinct CDR3 sequences, over 9.5% found once. Sequencing was done on a sample of memory T cells sorted from blood. Receptors originate from a middle-aged man in good health.

The DNA of the CDR3 is TGTGCCAGCTCACCCTCGGATTCCCTTGTCTCTGGCTCCTACGAGCAGTACTTC. It specifies CASSPSDSLVSGSYEQYF. The genes are TRBV18 and TRBJ2-7; D ambiguous. The CDR3 loop spans 18 amino acids. Germline V gene sequence: CDR1 KGHSH, CDR2 LQKENI. Trimming cost V 3 bases and J 0 bases, with 21 bases left between them.

The chain carries TRBV5-6 and TRBJ1-2, with D tentatively TRBD1 (5 bases). The CDR3 loop spans 12 amino acids. Germline V gene data show CDR1 as SGHDT and CDR2 as YYEEEE. V was clipped by 2 bases and J by 7 bases, with 9 bases between them. The CDR3 sequence is CASSFRVGGYTF. For the CDR3, the DNA is TGTGCCAGCAGCTTCAGGGTTGGTGGCTACACCTTC.

The chain uses TRBV14 and TRBJ2-2; TRBD2 might be the D (6 bases). Germline lookup yields CDR1 SGHDN and CDR2 FVKESK. CDR3 length: 15 amino acids. Trimming cost V 4 bases and J 2 bases, with 11 bases left between them. The CDR3 loop is CASSRVSGNTGELFF. Here the CDR3 DNA reads TGTGCCAGCAGCCGAGTTAGCGGCAACACCGGGGAGCTGTTTTTT. The complete variable domain, with remaining parts taken from reference TRBV14 and TRBJ2-2, reads EAGVTQFPSHSVIEKGQTVTLRCDPISGHDNLYWYRRVMGKEIKFLLHFVKESKQDESGMPNNRFLAERTGGTYSTLKVQPAELEDSGVYFCASSRVSGNTGELFFGEGSRLTVL.

As DNA, the CDR3 is TGTGCCAGCGGACCTTTACTAGGGGACTTTGGGGCCCAGTACTTC. It is translated as CASGPLLGDFGAQYF. The rearrangement uses TRBV6-1 and TRBJ2-5; a possible D gene is TRBD2 (6 bases). The CDR3 has 15 residues. Trimming stripped 8 bases from V and 9 bases from J, with 25 bases between. Germline CDR1 reads MNHNS; CDR2 reads SASEGT.

This clonotype was counted between two and nine times. The V call is TRBV6-5, the J call TRBJ1-2, with TRBD1 as a possible D gene (6 bases). V was clipped by 0 bases and J by 8 bases, with 10 bases between them. CDR1 is MNHEY, CDR2 SVGAGI, per germline. CDR3 length: 13 residues. CDR3 in amino acids: CASSYSRQEGYTF. Written as DNA, the CDR3 is TGTGCCAGCAGTTACTCCCGACAGGAGGGCTACACCTTC.

The table lists this clonotype with many counts. The J gene is TRBJ1-5, the V gene TRBV12-3 or TRBV12-4; D not certain. V lost 3 bases and J 2 bases, leaving 2 bases between the germline ends. CDR3 size: 12 residues. In DNA form, the CDR3 reads TGTGCCAGCAGTTTGGGCAATCAGCCCCAGCATTTT. Translation gives CASSLGNQPQHF.

This clonotype showed up many times. The chain carries TRBV3-1 and TRBJ2-1; D may be TRBD1 (6 bases). This CDR3 spans 13 amino acids. Trimming left V 6 bases short and J 7 bases short, with 13 bases between. Germline V gene data show CDR1 as LGHDT and CDR2 as YNNKEL (reference sequence). CDR3 nucleotide sequence: TGTGCCAGCAGTAACAGGGAGTTTAATGAGCAGTTCTTC. It codes for CASSNREFNEQFF.

With respect to this clonotype: Just one base apart from a much larger clone, this may be a read error. The chain has TRBV20-1 and TRBJ1-2; no reliable D call. CDR1 DFQATT and CDR2 SNEGSKA come from the germline V gene (reference sequence). This CDR3 comprises 11 residues. CDR3 DNA: TGCAGTGCTAGTCGGACGAATGGCTTCACCTTC. Its protein is CSASRTNGFTF.

This clonotype was detected a few times. This chain joins TRBV12-3 or TRBV12-4 and TRBJ2-4; a weak D match, TRBD2 (5 bases). Trimming took off 4 bases at V and 3 bases at J, with 16 bases between the two ends. CDR3 length: 16 amino acids. CDR3 in DNA: TGTGCCAGCAGTTCAGACCCGGGTCGGGACAAAAACATTCAGTACTTC. This sequence encodes CASSSDPGRDKNIQYF.

This rearrangement joins TRBV28 to TRBJ1-5; D is perhaps TRBD1 (5 bases). The length of the CDR3 is 16 residues. Germline V lookup: CDR1 MDHEN, CDR2 SYDVKM. Trimming took off 6 bases at V and 0 bases at J, with 15 bases between the two ends. This CDR3 is CASSTTGVYSNQPQHF. CDR3 in DNA: TGTGCCAGCAGCACCACAGGAGTTTATAGCAATCAGCCCCAGCATTTT.

This clonotype was counted at least ten times. The rearrangement joins TRBV7-8 to TRBJ1-1, with D hard to call. The CDR3 consists of 14 residues. Trimming shortened V by 1 base and J by 1 base, and 7 bases separated the two germline ends. Germline values: CDR1 SGHVS, CDR2 FQNEAQ. CDR3 nucleotide sequence: TGTGCCAGCAGCTTAGGGACGGCGAACACTGAAGCTTTCTTT. Amino acids: CASSLGTANTEAFF.

This clonotype was detected ten times or more. The chain uses TRBV18 and TRBJ2-1; 7 bases are shared with TRBD1. CDR1 is KGHSH, CDR2 LQKENI, per germline. This CDR3 contains 15 residues. V lost 2 bases to trimming and J lost 9 bases; unmatched junction nucleotides: 10. The CDR3, as DNA: TGTGCCAGCTCACCAGCGCGAGACAGGGTGCTTGAGCAGTTCTTC. This gives the protein CASSPARDRVLEQFF.

The genes are TRBV7-2 and TRBJ2-7; possible D gene TRBD2, 6 bases. Germline V gives CDR1 SGHTA, CDR2 FQGNSA. This CDR3 region has 14 residues. V was cut by 6 bases and J by 4 bases, with 16 bases left in between. The CDR3 nucleotides are TGTGCCAGCAGTTCGGGGCGCGGGGATTACGAGCAGTACTTC. Translated: CASSSGRGDYEQYF.

The table lists this clonotype with many counts. The chain couples TRBV6-2 or TRBV6-3 to TRBJ2-7; D is possibly TRBD2 (6 bases). Germline V gene data show CDR1 as MNHEY and CDR2 as SVGEGT. The CDR3 has 14 amino acids. The V and J ends lost 2 bases and 7 bases respectively, with 15 bases between them. CDR3 coding DNA: TGTGCCAGCAGTTACACGGGGGTAACCGGTGAGCAGTACTTC. It translates to CASSYTGVTGEQYF.

The V call is TRBV7-6, the J call TRBJ2-7, with D unclear. V lost 1 base and J 0 bases, leaving 7 bases between the germline ends. Per the germline V gene, CDR1 is SGHVS and CDR2 is FNYEAQ. This CDR3 spans 14 amino acids. The DNA for the CDR3 is TGTGCCAGCAGCTTAGAGGCCATCTCCTACGAGCAGTACTTC. This encodes CASSLEAISYEQYF.

This clonotype came up a few times. The J gene is TRBJ2-3, the V gene TRBV5-1; D uncertain. V dropped 0 bases and J dropped 0 bases, with 11 bases sitting between them. Germline V gives CDR1 SGHRS, CDR2 YFSETQ. The CDR3 is made up of 16 amino acids. The CDR3 loop reads CASSLVVQSSTDTQYF. The DNA for the CDR3 is TGCGCCAGCAGCTTGGTTGTACAGTCTAGCACAGATACGCAGTATTTT. Filled out from reference TRBV5-1 and TRBJ2-3, the complete variable domain reads KAGVTQTPRYLIKTRGQQVTLSCSPISGHRSVSWYQQTPGQGLQFLFEYFSETQRNKGNFPGRFSGRQFSNSRSEMNVSTLELGDSALYLCASSLVVQSSTDTQYFGPGTRLTVL.

The chain uses TRBV15 and TRBJ2-1; 11 bases line up with TRBD2. CDR3 length: 15 amino acids. The junction had 5 bases not matched to a gene; V was cut back by 0 bases and J by 10 bases. From germline, CDR1 is LNHNV and CDR2 YYDKDF (reference sequence). CDR3 protein: CATSRDMASGREQFF. The CDR3 DNA reads TGTGCCACCAGCAGAGATATGGCTAGCGGGAGGGAGCAGTTCTTC.

This clonotype was found a few times. This rearrangement joins TRBV6-5 to TRBJ2-2, with TRBD2 as a possible D gene (5 bases). Trimming took off 1 base at V and 3 bases at J, with 15 bases between the two ends. From germline, CDR1 is MNHEY and CDR2 SVGAGI. The CDR3 spans 17 residues. CDR3 sequence reads: CASSYFPGREDTGELFF. For the CDR3, the DNA is TGTGCCAGCAGTTACTTTCCGGGAAGGGAAGACACCGGGGAGCTGTTTTTT.

This clonotype was recorded many times. The rearrangement uses TRBV5-1 and TRBJ1-6; unclear D gene. From germline, CDR1 is SGHRS and CDR2 YFSETQ. The CDR3 has 17 amino acids. V was shortened by 7 bases and J by 1 base, with 18 bases between the two germline ends. The CDR3 DNA reads as TGCGCCAGCTCTTGTGTTGGGGTTGTGTCCTATAATTCACCCCTCCACTTT. It codes for CASSCVGVVSYNSPLHF.

This rearrangement joins TRBV7-2 to TRBJ1-2; D gene unclear. V lost 1 base and J lost 7, with 7 bases in between. This CDR3 region has 12 residues. CDR1 is SGHTA and CDR2 is FQGNSA in the germline V gene. Here the CDR3 DNA reads TGTGCCAGCAGCTTAGATCTAGGTGGCTACACCTTC. Translation: CASSLDLGGYTF. Filled out from reference TRBV7-2 and TRBJ1-2, the complete variable domain reads GAGVSQSPSNKVTEKGKDVELRCDPISGHTALYWYRQSLGQGLEFLIYFQGNSAPDKSGLPSDRFSAERTGGSVSTLTIQRTQQEDSAVYLCASSLDLGGYTFGSGTRLTVV.

The chain employs TRBV7-9 and TRBJ2-5, with 7 bases identical to TRBD1. Germline V gives CDR1 SEHNR, CDR2 FQNEAQ (reference sequence). With 5 bases clipped from V and 5 bases from J, the junction kept 11 bases outside the gene matches. CDR3 size: 15 residues. CDR3 nucleotide sequence: TGTGCCAGCAGCACATCCGACAGGGTAGGGGAGACCCAGTACTTC. Translating gives CASSTSDRVGETQYF.

This clonotype came up many times. The chain combines TRBV6-1 with TRBJ2-2, with 14 bases that match TRBD2. CDR1 and CDR2 from the germline V gene are MNHNS and SASEGT. V gave up 7 bases and J gave up 4 bases; unmatched junction bases: 8. CDR3 length: 17 amino acids. The CDR3 nucleotides read TGTGCCAGCAAGGGACTAGCGGGAGTGGGTGGCACCGGGGAGCTGTTTTTT. Encoded protein: CASKGLAGVGGTGELFF.

The V gene is TRBV11-2, the J gene TRBJ2-7; 13 positions match TRBD2. CDR3 length: 15 amino acids. CDR1 SGHAT and CDR2 FQNNGV come from the germline V gene. After removal of 1 base from V and 6 bases from J, the junction contained 3 bases not matched to a gene. CDR3 sequence (DNA): TGTGCCAGCAGCTTAGGGGGGACTAGCGGGGTCGAGCAGTACTTC. Protein sequence: CASSLGGTSGVEQYF.

In this sample, this clonotype turned up many times. The chain links TRBV6-5 to TRBJ1-6; D gene ambiguous. CDR3 length: 14 amino acids. CDR1 and CDR2 from the germline V gene are MNHEY and SVGAGI. Deletions cut 0 bases from V and 11 bases from J, with 11 bases between. The CDR3 DNA follows: TGTGCCAGCAGTTACTCGAGTTGGAGTACACCCCTCCACTTT. It is translated as CASSYSSWSTPLHF.

The chain uses TRBV6-2 or TRBV6-3 and TRBJ1-1; D unclear. CDR3 length: 16 amino acids. V was clipped by 7 bases and J by 0 bases, with 18 bases between them. Germline V gene lookup returns CDR1 MNHEY and CDR2 SVGEGT. The CDR3 protein is CASNKRPEVVNTEAFF. DNA of the CDR3: TGTGCCAGCAACAAAAGGCCAGAGGTGGTGAACACTGAAGCTTTCTTT.

The rearrangement uses TRBV20-1 and TRBJ2-7, with D perhaps assigned TRBD1 or TRBD2 (5 bases each). This CDR3 is built from 13 residues. CDR1 is DFQATT and CDR2 is SNEGSKA in the germline V gene (reference sequence). V lost 3 bases to trimming and J lost 6 bases, with 15 bases between them. The CDR3 bases are TGCAGTGCTAGTAACCCTAGCCAGGGCGAGCAGTACTTC. As protein: CSASNPSQGEQYF.

This chain uses TRBV11-2 with TRBJ2-1; 13 bases match TRBD2. Per the germline V gene, CDR1 is SGHAT and CDR2 is FQNNGV. The CDR3 covers 16 residues. Unmatched junction bases numbered 4, after V lost 3 bases and J lost 5 bases. This CDR3 reads CASSFLLAGGNNEQFF. The DNA for the CDR3 is TGTGCCAGCAGCTTTTTACTAGCGGGAGGGAACAATGAGCAGTTCTTC.

There are a few counts of this clonotype. The chain joins TRBV27 to TRBJ2-5; a possible D gene is TRBD2 (6 bases). The CDR3 has 15 residues. The germline CDR1 and CDR2 sequences are MNHEY and SMNVEV (reference sequence). V gave up 5 bases and J gave up 7 bases, with 20 bases separating them. The DNA for the CDR3 is TGTGCCAGCAGTATTAAGCCGTCTAGCGAGGCGACCCAGTACTTC. Its translation: CASSIKPSSEATQYF.

The chain couples TRBV2 to TRBJ1-2; no clear D gene. From germline, CDR1 is SNHLY and CDR2 FYNNEI. CDR3 length: 13 amino acids. Trimming stripped 6 bases from V and 5 bases from J, with 13 bases between. CDR3 sequence: CASRPDGLYGYTF. For the CDR3, the DNA is TGTGCCAGCAGACCGGACGGGTTATATGGCTACACCTTC.

V usage is TRBV11-2 and J usage is TRBJ2-4, with D unclear. Germline V gene data show CDR1 as SGHAT and CDR2 as FQNNGV. The V end was cut by 5 bases, the J end by 8 bases, with 13 bases between. This CDR3 region has 13 residues. In DNA form, the CDR3 reads TGTGCCAGCAGCCTAGGGCAGGAAGACATTCAGTACTTC. Protein: CASSLGQEDIQYF.

This clonotype appeared many times. The V call is TRBV11-1, the J call TRBJ1-1; a possible D gene is TRBD1 (5 bases). V was clipped by 2 bases and J by 1 base, with 20 bases between them. The CDR3 has 18 amino acids. The germline gives CDR1 SGHAT, CDR2 FQDESV (reference sequence). CDR3 DNA: TGTGCCAGCAGCTTACCTCCGTGGCAGGGAAAAGCGAACACTGAAGCTTTCTTT. Translation: CASSLPPWQGKANTEAFF.

The gene calls are TRBV6-1 and TRBJ2-7; D ambiguous. CDR1 and CDR2 (germline): MNHNS, SASEGT. The CDR3 length is 12 residues. The V end lost 2 bases, the J end lost 9 bases, and 11 bases lay between the germline ends. Written as DNA, the CDR3 is TGTGCCAGCAGTGAATCCGGGCCCCGGCAGTACTTC. Translated, it gives CASSESGPRQYF.